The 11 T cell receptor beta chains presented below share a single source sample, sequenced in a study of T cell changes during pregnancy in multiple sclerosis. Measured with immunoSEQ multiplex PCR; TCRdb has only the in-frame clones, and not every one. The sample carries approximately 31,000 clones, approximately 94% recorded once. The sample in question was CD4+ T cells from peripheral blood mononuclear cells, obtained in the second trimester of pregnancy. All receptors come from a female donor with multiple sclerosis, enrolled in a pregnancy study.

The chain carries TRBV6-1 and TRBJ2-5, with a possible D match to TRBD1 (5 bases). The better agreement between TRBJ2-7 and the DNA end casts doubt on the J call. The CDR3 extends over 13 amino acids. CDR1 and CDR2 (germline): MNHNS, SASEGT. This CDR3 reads CASPRTPPYEQYF. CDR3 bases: TGTGCCAGCCCCCGGACACCCCCCTACGAGCAGTACTTC.

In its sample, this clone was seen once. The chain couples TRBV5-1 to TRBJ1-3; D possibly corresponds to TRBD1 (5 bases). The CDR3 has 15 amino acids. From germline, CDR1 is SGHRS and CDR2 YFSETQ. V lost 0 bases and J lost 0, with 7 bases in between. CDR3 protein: CASSLAQGSGNTIYF. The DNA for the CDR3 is TGCGCCAGCAGCTTGGCGCAGGGCTCTGGAAACACCATATATTTT.

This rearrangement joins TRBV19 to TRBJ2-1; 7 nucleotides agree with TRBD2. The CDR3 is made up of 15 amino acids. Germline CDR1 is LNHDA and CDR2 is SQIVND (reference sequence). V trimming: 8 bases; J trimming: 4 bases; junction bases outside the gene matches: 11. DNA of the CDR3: TGTGCCAGTTCCGCGGCGGGAGTCCAATACAATGAGCAGTTCTTC. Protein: CASSAAGVQYNEQFF.

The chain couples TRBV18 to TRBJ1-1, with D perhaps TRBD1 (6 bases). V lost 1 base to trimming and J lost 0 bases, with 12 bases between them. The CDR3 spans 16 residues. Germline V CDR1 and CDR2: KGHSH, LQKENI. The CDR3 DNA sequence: TGTGCCAGCTCACCACTGACAGGTCGTTTGAACACTGAAGCTTTCTTT. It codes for CASSPLTGRLNTEAFF.

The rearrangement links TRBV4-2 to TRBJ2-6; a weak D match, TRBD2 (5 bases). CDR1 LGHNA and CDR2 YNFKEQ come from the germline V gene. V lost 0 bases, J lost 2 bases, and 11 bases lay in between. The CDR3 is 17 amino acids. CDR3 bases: TGTGCCAGCAGCCAAGACCCCGGGGTGGCTGGGGCCAACGTCCTGACTTTC. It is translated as CASSQDPGVAGANVLTF.

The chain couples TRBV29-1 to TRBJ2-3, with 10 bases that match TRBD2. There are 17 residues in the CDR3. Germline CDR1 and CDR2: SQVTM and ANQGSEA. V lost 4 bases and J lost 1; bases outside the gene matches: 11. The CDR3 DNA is TGCAGCGTTGCCCTCATAGGGGGGACTAGCGGCACAGATACGCAGTATTTT. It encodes CSVALIGGTSGTDTQYF.

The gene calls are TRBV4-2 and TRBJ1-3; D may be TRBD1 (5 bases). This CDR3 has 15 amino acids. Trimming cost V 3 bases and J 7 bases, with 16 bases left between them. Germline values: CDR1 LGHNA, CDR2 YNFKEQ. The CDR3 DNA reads TGTGCCAGCAGCCAGGACATCCTTTCGGAGAACACCATATATTTT. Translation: CASSQDILSENTIYF.

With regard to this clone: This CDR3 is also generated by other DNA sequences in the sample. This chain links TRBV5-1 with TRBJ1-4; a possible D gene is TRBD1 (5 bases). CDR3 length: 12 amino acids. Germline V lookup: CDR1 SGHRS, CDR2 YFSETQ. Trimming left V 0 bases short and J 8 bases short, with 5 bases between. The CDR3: CASSLGGEKLFF. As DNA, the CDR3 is TGCGCCAGCAGCTTGGGGGGCGAAAAACTGTTTTTT.

The CDR3 nucleotides read TGTGCCAGCAGTTCCGGACAGGGGACTGAAGCTTTCTTT. Protein product: CASSSGQGTEAFF. The chain carries TRBV27 and TRBJ1-1; TRBD1 aligns across 9 bases. The germline V gene has CDR1 MNHEY and CDR2 SMNVEV (reference sequence). CDR3 length: 13 residues. Trimming took 4 bases from V and 5 from J; bases not matched to a gene: 2.

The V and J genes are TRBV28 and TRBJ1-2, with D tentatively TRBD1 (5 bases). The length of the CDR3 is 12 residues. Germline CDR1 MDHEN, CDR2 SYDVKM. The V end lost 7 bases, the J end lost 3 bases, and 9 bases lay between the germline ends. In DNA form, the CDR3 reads TGTGCCAGCAACTCAGGGTACTATGGCTACACCTTC. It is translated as CASNSGYYGYTF.

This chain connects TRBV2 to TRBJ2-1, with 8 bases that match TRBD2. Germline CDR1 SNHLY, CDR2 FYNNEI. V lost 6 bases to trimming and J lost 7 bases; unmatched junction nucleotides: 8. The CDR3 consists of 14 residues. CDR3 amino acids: CASRELRGGNEQFF. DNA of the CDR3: TGTGCCAGCAGAGAACTACGGGGGGGGAATGAGCAGTTCTTC. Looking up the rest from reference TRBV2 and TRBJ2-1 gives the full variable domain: EPEVTQTPSHQVTQMGQEVILRCVPISNHLYFYWYRQILGQKVEFLVSFYNNEISEKSEIFDDQFSVERPDGSNFTLKIRSTKLEDSAMYFCASRELRGGNEQFFGPGTRLTVL.